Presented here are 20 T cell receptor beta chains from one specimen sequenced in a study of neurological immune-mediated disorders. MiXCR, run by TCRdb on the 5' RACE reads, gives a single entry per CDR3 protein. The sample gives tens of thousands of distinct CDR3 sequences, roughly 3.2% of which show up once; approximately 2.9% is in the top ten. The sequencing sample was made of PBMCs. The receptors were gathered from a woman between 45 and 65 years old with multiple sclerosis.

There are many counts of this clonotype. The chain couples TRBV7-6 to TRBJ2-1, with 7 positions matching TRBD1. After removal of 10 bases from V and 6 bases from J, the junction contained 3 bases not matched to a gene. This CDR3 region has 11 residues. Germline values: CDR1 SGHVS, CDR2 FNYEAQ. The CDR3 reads CATGTVNEQFF. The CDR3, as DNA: TGTGCCACTGGGACAGTCAATGAGCAGTTCTTC. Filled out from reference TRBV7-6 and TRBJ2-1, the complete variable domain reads GAGVSQSPRYKVTKRGQDVALRCDPISGHVSLYWYRQALGQGPEFLTYFNYEAQQDKSGLPNDRFSAERPEGSISTLTIQRTEQRDSAMYRCATGTVNEQFFGPGTRLTVL.

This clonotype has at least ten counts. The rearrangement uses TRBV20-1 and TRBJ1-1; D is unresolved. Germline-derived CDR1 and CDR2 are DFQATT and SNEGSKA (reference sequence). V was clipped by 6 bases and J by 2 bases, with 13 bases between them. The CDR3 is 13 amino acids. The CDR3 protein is CSACPGSNTEAFF. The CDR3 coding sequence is TGCAGTGCCTGCCCTGGGAGCAACACTGAAGCTTTCTTT.

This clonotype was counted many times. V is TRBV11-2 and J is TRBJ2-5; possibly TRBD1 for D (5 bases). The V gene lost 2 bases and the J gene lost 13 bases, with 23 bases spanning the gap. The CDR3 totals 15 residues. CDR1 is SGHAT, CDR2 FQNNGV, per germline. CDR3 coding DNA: TGTGCCAGCAGCTTACAGGGTCATGCTAACGTGGGTCTGTACTTC. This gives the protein CASSLQGHANVGLYF.

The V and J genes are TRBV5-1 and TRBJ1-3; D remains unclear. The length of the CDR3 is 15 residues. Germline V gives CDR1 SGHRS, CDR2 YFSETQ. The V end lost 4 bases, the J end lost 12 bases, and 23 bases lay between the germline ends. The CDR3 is CASSQTPLGGKNIYF. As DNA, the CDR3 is TGCGCCAGCAGCCAAACACCTCTGGGAGGAAAAAACATATATTTT.

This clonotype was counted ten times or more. CDR3 amino acids: CASSRDRGQFGNTIYF. The CDR3 DNA reads as TGTGCCAGCAGCCGGGACAGGGGGCAATTTGGAAACACCATATATTTT. The chain joins TRBV7-9 to TRBJ1-3; 12 bases align to TRBD1. Germline V lookup: CDR1 SEHNR, CDR2 FQNEAQ (reference sequence). This CDR3 is 16 amino acids long. V lost 5 bases and J lost 3; bases outside the gene matches: 5.

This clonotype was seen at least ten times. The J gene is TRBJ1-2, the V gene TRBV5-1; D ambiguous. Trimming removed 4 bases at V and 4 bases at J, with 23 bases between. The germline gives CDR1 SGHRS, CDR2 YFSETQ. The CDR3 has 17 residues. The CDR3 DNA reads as TGCGCCAGCAGCCCGCCTTTGGATCAACGACTGTCCTATGGCTACACCTTC. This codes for CASSPPLDQRLSYGYTF.

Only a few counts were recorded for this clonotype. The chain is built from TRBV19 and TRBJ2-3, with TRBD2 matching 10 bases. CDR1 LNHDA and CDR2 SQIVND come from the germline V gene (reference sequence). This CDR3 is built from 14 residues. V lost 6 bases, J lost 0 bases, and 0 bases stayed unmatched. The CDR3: CASRLAGSTDTQYF. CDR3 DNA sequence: TGTGCCAGTAGACTAGCGGGGAGCACAGATACGCAGTATTTT.

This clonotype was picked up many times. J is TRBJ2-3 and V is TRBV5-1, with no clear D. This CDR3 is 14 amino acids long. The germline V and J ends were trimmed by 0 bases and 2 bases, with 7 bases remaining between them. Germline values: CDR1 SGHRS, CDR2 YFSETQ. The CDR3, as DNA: TGCGCCAGCAGCTTGGCGGCAGTCACAGATACGCAGTATTTT. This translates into CASSLAAVTDTQYF. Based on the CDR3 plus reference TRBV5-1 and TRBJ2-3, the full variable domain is KAGVTQTPRYLIKTRGQQVTLSCSPISGHRSVSWYQQTPGQGLQFLFEYFSETQRNKGNFPGRFSGRQFSNSRSEMNVSTLELGDSALYLCASSLAAVTDTQYFGPGTRLTVL.

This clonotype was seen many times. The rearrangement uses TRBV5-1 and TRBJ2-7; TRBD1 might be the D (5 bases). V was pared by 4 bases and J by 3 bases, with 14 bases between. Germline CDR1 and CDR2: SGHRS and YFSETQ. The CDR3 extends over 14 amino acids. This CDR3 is CASSTLGENYEQYF. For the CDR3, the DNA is TGCGCCAGCAGCACATTAGGGGAAAACTACGAGCAGTACTTC.

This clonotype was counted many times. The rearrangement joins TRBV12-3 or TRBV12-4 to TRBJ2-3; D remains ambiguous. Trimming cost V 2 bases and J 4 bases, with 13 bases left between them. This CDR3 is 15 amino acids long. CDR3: CASSLSFTPPDTQYF. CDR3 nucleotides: TGTGCCAGCAGTTTAAGCTTCACCCCGCCAGATACGCAGTATTTT.

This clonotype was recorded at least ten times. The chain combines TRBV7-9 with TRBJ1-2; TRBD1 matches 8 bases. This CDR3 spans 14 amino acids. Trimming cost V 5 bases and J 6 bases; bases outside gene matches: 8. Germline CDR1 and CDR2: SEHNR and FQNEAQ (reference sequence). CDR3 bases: TGTGCCAGCAGCCAGATACAGGGGGTGGATGGCTACACCTTC. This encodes CASSQIQGVDGYTF.

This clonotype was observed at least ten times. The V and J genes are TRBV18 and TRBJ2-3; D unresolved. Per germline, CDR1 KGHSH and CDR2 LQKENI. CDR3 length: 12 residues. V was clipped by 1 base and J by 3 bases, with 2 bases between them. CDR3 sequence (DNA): TGTGCCAGCTCACCACGAACAGATACGCAGTATTTT. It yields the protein CASSPRTDTQYF.

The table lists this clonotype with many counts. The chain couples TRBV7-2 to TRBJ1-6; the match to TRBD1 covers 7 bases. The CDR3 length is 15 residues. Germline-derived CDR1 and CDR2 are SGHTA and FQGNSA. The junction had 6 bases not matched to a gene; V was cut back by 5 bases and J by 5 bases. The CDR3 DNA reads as TGTGCCAGCAGCATACGACAGGGAAATAATTCACCCCTCCACTTT. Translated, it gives CASSIRQGNNSPLHF.

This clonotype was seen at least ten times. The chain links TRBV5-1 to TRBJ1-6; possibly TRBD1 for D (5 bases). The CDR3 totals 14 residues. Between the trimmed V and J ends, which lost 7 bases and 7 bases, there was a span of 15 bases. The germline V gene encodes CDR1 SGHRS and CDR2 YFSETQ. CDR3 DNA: TGCGCCAGCGGCCGGGGGTCTTCGAATTCACCCCTCCACTTT. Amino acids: CASGRGSSNSPLHF.

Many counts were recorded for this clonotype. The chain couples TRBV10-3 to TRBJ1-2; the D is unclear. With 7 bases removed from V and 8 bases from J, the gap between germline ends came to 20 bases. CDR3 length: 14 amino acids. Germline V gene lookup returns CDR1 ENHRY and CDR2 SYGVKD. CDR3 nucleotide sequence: TGTGCCATCAACGGACGCGGCCAAATCGGGGGCTACACCTTC. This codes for CAINGRGQIGGYTF.

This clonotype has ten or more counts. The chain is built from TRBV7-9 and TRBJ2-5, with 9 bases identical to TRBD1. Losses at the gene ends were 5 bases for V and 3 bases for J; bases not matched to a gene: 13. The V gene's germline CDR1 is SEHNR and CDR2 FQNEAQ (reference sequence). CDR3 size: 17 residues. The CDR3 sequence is CASSPPGGTGLEETQYF. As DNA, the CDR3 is TGTGCCAGCAGCCCCCCGGGCGGGACAGGGCTTGAAGAGACCCAGTACTTC.

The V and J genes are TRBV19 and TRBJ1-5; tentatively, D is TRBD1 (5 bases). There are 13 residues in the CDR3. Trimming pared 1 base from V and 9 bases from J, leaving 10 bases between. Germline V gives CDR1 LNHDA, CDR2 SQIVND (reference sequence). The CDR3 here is CASSIGQSPPQHF. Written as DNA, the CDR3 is TGTGCCAGTAGTATAGGACAGTCTCCGCCCCAGCATTTT.

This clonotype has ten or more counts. The CDR3 coding sequence is TGTGCCAGCACCCCCCCACCGGGGTATGGCTACACCTTC. This translates into CASTPPPGYGYTF. This chain connects TRBV9 to TRBJ1-2; D unclear. The CDR3 totals 13 residues. CDR1 is SGDLS, CDR2 YYNGEE, per germline. The V gene lost 6 bases and the J gene lost 5 bases, with 14 bases spanning the gap.

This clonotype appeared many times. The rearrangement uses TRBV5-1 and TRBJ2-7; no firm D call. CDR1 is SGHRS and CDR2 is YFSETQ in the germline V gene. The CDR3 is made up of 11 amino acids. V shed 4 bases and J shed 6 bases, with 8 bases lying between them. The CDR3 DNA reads TGCGCCAGCAGCACAAGCCTCGAGCAGTACTTC. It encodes CASSTSLEQYF. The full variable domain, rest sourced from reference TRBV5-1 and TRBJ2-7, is KAGVTQTPRYLIKTRGQQVTLSCSPISGHRSVSWYQQTPGQGLQFLFEYFSETQRNKGNFPGRFSGRQFSNSRSEMNVSTLELGDSALYLCASSTSLEQYFGPGTRLTVT.

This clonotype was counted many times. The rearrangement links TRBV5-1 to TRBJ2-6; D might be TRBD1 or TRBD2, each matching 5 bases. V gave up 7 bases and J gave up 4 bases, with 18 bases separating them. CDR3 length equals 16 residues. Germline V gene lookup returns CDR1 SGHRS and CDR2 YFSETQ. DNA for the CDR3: TGCGCCAGCGGGACGCCAGAAGCGTCCGGGGCCAACGTCCTGACTTTC. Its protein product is CASGTPEASGANVLTF.